Reported below is one T cell receptor (beta chain). The treatment denotes: randomized to nivolumab then ipilimumab (arm A) or the reverse (arm B). Measured with immunoSEQ multiplex PCR; TCRdb has only the in-frame clones, and not every one. The table records fewer than 20,000 clones, 45% to 65% of them present only once. This specimen comes from a study of sequential checkpoint blockade in melanoma. The CDR3 spans 14 residues. CDR1 SGHRS and CDR2 YFSETQ come from the germline V gene. V was clipped by 4 bases and J by 7 bases; unmatched bases: 2. This sequence was found in a human donor with melanoma. Sequenced material: CD8+ T cells sorted from blood (inferred from file names), taken from a patient given nivolumab and ipilimumab in sequence. The gene calls are TRBV5-1 and TRBJ2-4; 13 nucleotides align to TRBD2. The CDR3 loop reads CASSRTSGSNIQYF. CDR3 in DNA: TGCGCCAGCAGCCGGACTAGCGGGAGTAACATTCAGTACTTC. Together with reference TRBV5-1 and TRBJ2-4, the CDR3 gives the full variable domain: KAGVTQTPRYLIKTRGQQVTLSCSPISGHRSVSWYQQTPGQGLQFLFEYFSETQRNKGNFPGRFSGRQFSNSRSEMNVSTLELGDSALYLCASSRTSGSNIQYFGAGTRLSVL.